The next 24 T cell receptor beta chains were all read from a single sample in a study of T cell responses to AZD1222 COVID-19 vaccine. Profiling relied on immunoSEQ multiplex PCR, and the TCRdb table lists in-frame clones only, not all of them. In the table there are about 160,000 clones, approximately 91% of which are singletons. Specimen: peripheral blood, collected on day 0 of AZD1222 vaccination. These receptors originate from an adult in good health.

This clone came up a few times. This rearrangement joins TRBV6-2 or TRBV6-3 to TRBJ1-1; D is ambiguous. The V end was cut by 5 bases, the J end by 2 bases, with 9 bases between. The CDR3 is made up of 13 amino acids. Per germline, CDR1 MNHEY and CDR2 SVGEGT. The CDR3: CASSDPPNTEAFF. In nucleotides, the CDR3 is TGTGCCAGCAGTGACCCTCCCAACACTGAAGCTTTCTTT.

The chain has TRBV3-1 (or the pseudogene TRBV3-2) and TRBJ2-3; 10 nucleotides agree with TRBD1. Looked up from germline, CDR1 is LGHDT and CDR2 is YNNKEL (reference sequence). V dropped 4 bases and J dropped 2; count of bases not matched to a gene: 15. CDR3 length: 19 residues. CDR3 region: CASSRGQGNALGFTDTQYF. Here the CDR3 DNA reads TGTGCCAGCAGCCGGGGACAGGGGAATGCCCTGGGGTTCACAGATACGCAGTATTTT.

In this sample, this clone turned up once. V usage is TRBV10-3 and J usage is TRBJ2-1; the D gene is possibly TRBD2 (8 bases). The CDR3 has 16 amino acids. Germline loops: CDR1 ENHRY, CDR2 SYGVKD. The germline V and J ends were trimmed by 0 bases and 10 bases, with 19 bases remaining between them. The CDR3 here is CAISESPRGRGGEQFF. Written as DNA, the CDR3 is TGTGCCATCAGTGAGTCGCCGAGGGGGCGCGGGGGGGAGCAGTTCTTC.

V and J are TRBV6-6 and TRBJ1-3; the D is unclear. CDR1 and CDR2 (germline): MNHNY, SVGAGI (reference sequence). V dropped 6 bases and J dropped 4 bases, with 7 bases sitting between them. The CDR3 covers 12 residues. CDR3 sequence reads: CASRESGNTIYF. The DNA of the CDR3 is TGTGCCAGCAGAGAATCGGGAAACACCATATATTTT.

This chain uses TRBV4-1 with TRBJ1-1, with 9 nucleotides matching TRBD1. The CDR3 consists of 15 residues. Trimming cost V 0 bases and J 8 bases; bases outside gene matches: 7. Germline values: CDR1 MGHRA, CDR2 YSYEKL. The CDR3 is CASSQDPGQGREAFF. DNA of the CDR3: TGCGCCAGCAGCCAAGATCCAGGACAGGGGAGAGAAGCTTTCTTT.

The gene calls are TRBV19 and TRBJ1-6; D gene unclear. The CDR3 is 12 amino acids. With 6 bases removed from V and 12 bases from J, the gap between germline ends came to 12 bases. Germline V lookup: CDR1 LNHDA, CDR2 SQIVND (reference sequence). CDR3 loop: CASRFSTEPLHF. The CDR3 DNA follows: TGTGCCAGTAGATTCTCGACGGAACCCCTCCACTTT.

This chain links TRBV5-5 with TRBJ1-5; perhaps TRBD1 as D (6 bases). Germline V gene data show CDR1 as SGHKS and CDR2 as YYEKEE (reference sequence). V lost 4 bases and J lost 2, with 19 bases in between. The CDR3 length is 17 residues. CDR3 residues: CASSHTITGLGNQPQHF. The CDR3 region has the DNA TGTGCCAGCAGCCATACAATCACAGGGCTCGGCAATCAGCCCCAGCATTTT.

The V gene is TRBV10-3, the J gene TRBJ1-1; 7 nucleotides line up with TRBD1. CDR1 ENHRY and CDR2 SYGVKD come from the germline V gene. After removal of 7 bases from V and 0 bases from J, the junction contained 11 bases not matched to a gene. The length of the CDR3 is 16 residues. DNA of the CDR3: TGTGCCATCACATTAGACAGGGTAGGGATGAACACTGAAGCTTTCTTT. Amino acid sequence: CAITLDRVGMNTEAFF.

The rearrangement links TRBV14 to TRBJ1-4, with no clear D. This CDR3 has 13 amino acids. Germline CDR1 is SGHDN and CDR2 is FVKESK. The V and J ends lost 2 bases and 8 bases respectively, with 9 bases between them. CDR3 residues: CASSQYLWEKLFF. As DNA, the CDR3 is TGTGCCAGCAGCCAATATTTGTGGGAAAAACTGTTTTTT.

The rearrangement uses TRBV7-2 and TRBJ2-5, with TRBD2 matching over 11 bases. There are 15 residues in the CDR3. Germline CDR1 reads SGHTA; CDR2 reads FQGNSA. With V trimmed by 2 bases and J by 5 bases, 4 bases remained unmatched. CDR3 sequence (DNA): TGTGCCAGCAGCTTAACTAGCGGGAGTTTTGAGACCCAGTACTTC. Residues: CASSLTSGSFETQYF.

This clone was seen a single time. This sequence joins TRBV18 and TRBJ2-1, with D perhaps TRBD1 (6 bases). CDR1 and CDR2 from the germline V gene are KGHSH and LQKENI. This CDR3 has 14 amino acids. V was clipped by 3 bases and J by 4 bases, with 10 bases between them. CDR3 protein: CASSPRGMYNEQFF. The CDR3 region has the DNA TGTGCCAGCTCACCCAGGGGCATGTACAATGAGCAGTTCTTC. The entire variable domain, with the rest obtained from reference TRBV18 and TRBJ2-1, is as follows: NAGVMQNPRHLVRRRGQEARLRCSPMKGHSHVYWYRQLPEEGLKFMVYLQKENIIDESGMPKERFSAEFPKEGPSILRIQQVVRGDSAAYFCASSPRGMYNEQFFGPGTRLTVL.

This clone was counted a single time. The chain couples TRBV19 to TRBJ1-2; the D gene is possibly TRBD1 (6 bases). The CDR3 totals 17 residues. Germline CDR1 and CDR2: LNHDA and SQIVND (reference sequence). With 5 bases removed from V and 2 bases from J, the gap between germline ends came to 21 bases. CDR3 nucleotide sequence: TGTGCCAGTAGTCCGGGGGGGGCCGGGGCCAAAAACTATGGCTACACCTTC. Its translation is CASSPGGAGAKNYGYTF.

The chain employs TRBV28 and TRBJ2-7, with 16 nucleotides matching TRBD2. Germline assignment: CDR1 MDHEN and CDR2 SYDVKM. V gave up 5 bases and J gave up 5 bases; unmatched junction bases: 12. This CDR3 comprises 18 residues. CDR3 sequence (DNA): TGTGCCAGCAGTCCCTCGTTGGGACTAGCGGGAGGGCGAAACGAGCAGTACTTC. This sequence encodes CASSPSLGLAGGRNEQYF.

V usage is TRBV23-1 and J usage is TRBJ1-1, with a tentative D call TRBD1 (6 bases). Being an ORF, TRBV23-1 has a function that is uncertain. V was cut by 7 bases and J by 0 bases, with 27 bases left in between. The length of the CDR3 is 19 residues. The CDR3 coding sequence is TGCGCCAGCACTGGAGGGGGGCCGGGTCGGGACGATATGAACACTGAAGCTTTCTTT. This sequence encodes CASTGGGPGRDDMNTEAFF.

This clone occurred once. The same CDR3 can be traced to other DNA sequences in this sample. The chain couples TRBV6-2 or TRBV6-3 to TRBJ2-7; D is ambiguous. The CDR3 loop spans 11 amino acids. V lost 5 bases to trimming and J lost 1 base, with 3 bases between them. Germline assignment: CDR1 MNHEY and CDR2 SVGEGT. Here the CDR3 reads CASSPSYEQYF. In nucleotides, the CDR3 is TGTGCCAGCAGTCCGTCCTACGAGCAGTACTTC.

The V call is TRBV5-1, the J call TRBJ1-2; D is possibly TRBD1 (6 bases). CDR1 is SGHRS, CDR2 YFSETQ, per germline. This CDR3 comprises 18 residues. V lost 0 bases and J 0 bases, leaving 18 bases between the germline ends. CDR3 sequence reads: CASSLGGGSIDSNYGYTF. In nucleotides, the CDR3 is TGCGCCAGCAGCTTGGGAGGGGGTTCCATAGACTCTAACTATGGCTACACCTTC.

The genes are TRBV2 and TRBJ2-5, with D perhaps given as TRBD1 or TRBD2 (5 bases each). This CDR3 contains 14 residues. CDR1 is SNHLY, CDR2 FYNNEI, per germline. V was trimmed by 4 bases and J by 3 bases, leaving 12 bases between them. CDR3 loop: CASSAGTAKETQYF. CDR3 bases: TGTGCCAGCAGTGCAGGGACGGCTAAAGAGACCCAGTACTTC.

This chain joins TRBV18 and TRBJ2-5, with 7 bases lining up with TRBD2. Losses at the gene ends were 0 bases for V and 4 bases for J; bases not matched to a gene: 8. The CDR3 is 16 residues long. The germline gives CDR1 KGHSH, CDR2 LQKENI. The DNA for the CDR3 is TGTGCCAGCTCACCACCCCCCGGGAGGACCGGAGAGACCCAGTACTTC. Its translation is CASSPPPGRTGETQYF.

This clone was seen a single time. V is TRBV7-2 and J is TRBJ1-5, with unresolved D. Trimming stripped 5 bases from V and 9 bases from J, with 17 bases between. The germline V gene has CDR1 SGHTA and CDR2 FQGNSA. The CDR3 has 14 residues. As DNA, the CDR3 is TGTGCCAGCAGCCCTGAATCCAACTTAGGGCCCCAGCATTTT. Amino acid sequence: CASSPESNLGPQHF.

J is TRBJ2-3 and V is TRBV30, with TRBD1 matching over 9 bases. The germline V gene has CDR1 GTSNPN and CDR2 SVGIG (reference sequence). V lost 8 bases, J lost 1 base, and 4 bases stayed unmatched. This CDR3 contains 13 residues. CDR3 residues: CALRDRGTDTQYF. The CDR3 DNA is TGTGCCCTCCGGGACAGGGGCACAGATACGCAGTATTTT.

The chain employs TRBV11-1 and TRBJ1-1; a possible D gene is TRBD1 (6 bases). CDR1 and CDR2 (germline): SGHAT, FQDESV (reference sequence). There are 16 residues in the CDR3. The V gene lost 3 bases and the J gene lost 0 bases, with 14 bases spanning the gap. The CDR3 loop is CASSLGAGELNTEAFF. DNA for the CDR3: TGTGCCAGCAGCTTGGGAGCAGGGGAGTTGAACACTGAAGCTTTCTTT.

This clone was counted a single time. The V call is TRBV6-2 or TRBV6-3, the J call TRBJ1-5, with D possibly TRBD1 on 5 matching bases. CDR1 and CDR2 (germline): MNHEY, SVGEGT. CDR3 size: 17 residues. Trimming took 0 bases from V and 3 from J, leaving 15 bases between them. The CDR3 DNA sequence: TGTGCCAGCAGTTACTCGCCGGGAGGGGAAGACAATCAGCCCCAGCATTTT. Its translation is CASSYSPGGEDNQPQHF.

V and J are TRBV11-2 and TRBJ2-3; D uncertain. Trimming took off 0 bases at V and 4 bases at J, with 11 bases between the two ends. CDR1 and CDR2 from the germline V gene are SGHAT and FQNNGV. This CDR3 has 15 amino acids. DNA of the CDR3: TGTGCCAGCAGCTTAGATCGCGTAGGGTCAGATACGCAGTATTTT. Protein sequence: CASSLDRVGSDTQYF. Supplemented by reference TRBV11-2 and TRBJ2-3, the full variable domain reads EAGVAQSPRYKIIEKRQSVAFWCNPISGHATLYWYQQILGQGPKLLIQFQNNGVVDDSQLPKDRFSAERLKGVDSTLKIQPAKLEDSAVYLCASSLDRVGSDTQYFGPGTRLTVL.

This clone was seen ten or more times. Other DNA sequences from this sample encode an identical CDR3 as well. The chain has TRBV10-3 and TRBJ1-1; D is uncertain. V lost 3 bases and J lost 7, with 9 bases in between. There are 12 residues in the CDR3. Looked up from germline, CDR1 is ENHRY and CDR2 is SYGVKD. The CDR3 nucleotides read TGTGCCATCAGTGAAGTCGGGGTTGAAGCTTTCTTT. As protein: CAISEVGVEAFF.